The 6 T cell receptor beta chains below were found in one sample sequenced in a study of T-cell memory formation after mild COVID-19. MiXCR was run by TCRdb on the 5' RACE reads, yielding one entry per CDR3 protein. The sample carries around 370,000 distinct CDR3 sequences, approximately 21% recorded once. Sample: PBMCs or a T cell subset sorted from them (not recorded which). The receptor set was obtained from an adult woman who had mild COVID-19 (a few samples of this study predate the infection). Cell type and time point are not known.

The chain has TRBV27 and TRBJ1-1; possible D gene TRBD1, 6 bases. With 3 bases removed from V and 5 bases from J, the gap between germline ends came to 13 bases. The CDR3 has 14 residues. Germline V gene sequence: CDR1 MNHEY, CDR2 SMNVEV (reference sequence). Here the CDR3 DNA reads TGTGCCAGCAGTTTTTCAGGGGAAGGGACTGAAGCTTTCTTT. Protein sequence: CASSFSGEGTEAFF.

J is TRBJ2-5 and V is TRBV5-6; the D gene is possibly TRBD1 (6 bases). This CDR3 is built from 13 residues. The germline V gene has CDR1 SGHDT and CDR2 YYEEEE. The V and J ends lost 4 bases and 4 bases respectively, with 11 bases between them. The CDR3 nucleotides read TGTGCCAGCAGCCCAGGGGAGAGAGAGACCCAGTACTTC. Its translation is CASSPGERETQYF. The full variable domain, in which reference TRBV5-6 and TRBJ2-5 provide the parts outside the CDR3, is DAGVTQSPTHLIKTRGQQVTLRCSPKSGHDTVSWYQQALGQGPQFIFQYYEEEERQRGNFPDRFSGHQFPNYSSELNVNALLLGDSALYLCASSPGERETQYFGPGTRLLVL.

CDR3 sequence (DNA): TGTGCCAGCAGCTTCGGGGACAGGGGTTCCGGCTACACCTTC. This translates into CASSFGDRGSGYTF. The genes are TRBV7-3 and TRBJ1-2; 10 nucleotides match TRBD1. CDR1 and CDR2 (germline): SGHTA, FQGTGA. CDR3 length: 14 residues. V lost 3 bases to trimming and J lost 8 bases; unmatched junction nucleotides: 6.

The sample holds a few counts of this clonotype. The chain is built from TRBV6-5 and TRBJ2-3, with D possibly matching TRBD2 (6 bases). There are 16 residues in the CDR3. V was cut by 6 bases and J by 1 base, with 17 bases left in between. The germline CDR1 and CDR2 sequences are MNHEY and SVGAGI. The CDR3 bases are TGTGCCAGCAGACGGTTGCGGGGCCTTCGCACAGATACGCAGTATTTT. This translates into CASRRLRGLRTDTQYF.

This clonotype has only a few counts. The gene calls are TRBV28 and TRBJ1-5, with 7 bases matching TRBD1. V lost 10 bases and J lost 5; bases outside the gene matches: 11. Germline CDR1 reads MDHEN; CDR2 reads SYDVKM. The CDR3 extends over 14 amino acids. CDR3 sequence (DNA): TGTGCCACCCAGGGGGACGGGGTGCATCAGCCCCAGCATTTT. This gives the protein CATQGDGVHQPQHF.

The chain carries TRBV5-1 and TRBJ2-7, with TRBD1 as a possible D gene (5 bases). V was clipped by 2 bases and J by 2 bases, with 14 bases between them. CDR3 length equals 15 residues. Germline assignment: CDR1 SGHRS and CDR2 YFSETQ. CDR3 in amino acids: CASSLMGPGTYEQYF. In DNA form, the CDR3 reads TGCGCCAGCAGCTTAATGGGGCCGGGTACCTACGAGCAGTACTTC. The full variable domain, completed using reference TRBV5-1 and TRBJ2-7, is KAGVTQTPRYLIKTRGQQVTLSCSPISGHRSVSWYQQTPGQGLQFLFEYFSETQRNKGNFPGRFSGRQFSNSRSEMNVSTLELGDSALYLCASSLMGPGTYEQYFGPGTRLTVT.